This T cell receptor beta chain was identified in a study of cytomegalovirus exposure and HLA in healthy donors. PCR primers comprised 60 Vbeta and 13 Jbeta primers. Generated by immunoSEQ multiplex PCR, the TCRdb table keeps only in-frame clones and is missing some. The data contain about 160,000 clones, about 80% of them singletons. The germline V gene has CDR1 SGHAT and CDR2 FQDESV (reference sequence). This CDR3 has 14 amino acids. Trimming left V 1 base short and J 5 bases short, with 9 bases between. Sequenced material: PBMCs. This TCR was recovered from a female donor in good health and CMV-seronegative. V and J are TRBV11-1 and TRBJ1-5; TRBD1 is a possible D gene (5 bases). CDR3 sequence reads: CASSLGGGDQPQHF. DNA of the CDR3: TGTGCCAGCAGCTTAGGAGGAGGGGATCAGCCCCAGCATTTT.